The 3 T cell receptor beta chains listed next were all sequenced from one sample in a study of T-cell reconstitution after alpha-beta-depleted transplantation in children. During its preparation, the TCRbeta library received unique molecular identifiers. TCRdb re-analysed the PCR reads in MiXCR, keeping a single row per CDR3 protein. The sample carries hundreds of thousands of distinct CDR3 sequences, under 15% recorded once. Sequencing was performed on PBMCs, mostly from graft donor cells, taken 360 days after TCRalphabeta/CD19-depleted stem cell transplant. Every receptor here comes from a male patient younger than 18 who had a stem cell transplant for acute myeloid leukemia, so the T cells may come from the graft donor.

The sample holds many counts of this clonotype. The rearrangement joins TRBV27 to TRBJ2-7, with 9 bases that match TRBD2. Germline CDR1 reads MNHEY; CDR2 reads SMNVEV (reference sequence). J lost 3 bases, V lost 4 bases, and 7 bases had no gene match. The CDR3 totals 15 residues. CDR3 sequence: CASSSRRSGSYEQYF. The CDR3 nucleotides read TGTGCCAGCAGTTCCCGGCGTAGCGGGAGCTACGAGCAGTACTTC.

The rearrangement uses TRBV7-6 and TRBJ1-1; 9 nucleotides agree with TRBD1. The V and J ends lost 0 bases and 11 bases, in that order; junction bases with no gene match: 10. This CDR3 spans 15 amino acids. CDR1 and CDR2 (germline): SGHVS, FNYEAQ. The CDR3 protein is CASSLANRGPDVAFF. The CDR3 DNA sequence: TGTGCCAGCAGCTTAGCGAACAGGGGGCCGGACGTGGCTTTCTTT. Variable domain in full (rest from reference TRBV7-6 and TRBJ1-1): GAGVSQSPRYKVTKRGQDVALRCDPISGHVSLYWYRQALGQGPEFLTYFNYEAQQDKSGLPNDRFSAERPEGSISTLTIQRTEQRDSAMYRCASSLANRGPDVAFFGQGTRLTVV.

The chain uses TRBV5-4 and TRBJ2-5; TRBD1 matches at 8 bases. V lost 4 bases to trimming and J lost 5 bases; unmatched junction nucleotides: 7. Germline CDR1 reads SGHNT; CDR2 reads YYREEE (reference sequence). The CDR3 contains 14 residues. CDR3 protein: CASSTDRGKETQYF. The CDR3 DNA sequence: TGTGCCAGCAGCACCGACAGGGGAAAGGAGACCCAGTACTTC.